This entry lists 30 T cell receptor beta chains sequenced from one sample in a study of response to subunit inactivated influenza vaccine. TCRdb used MiXCR to reprocess the RT-PCR reads, holding one entry per CDR3 protein. The table records about 700,000 distinct CDR3 sequences, 12% to 15% of them present only once. Sequencing used PBMCs from blood, obtained approximately 15 days before vaccination. The receptors were gathered from a man aged 50 to 59 who received an inactivated influenza vaccine.

This clonotype was observed a handful of times. The chain joins TRBV29-1 to TRBJ2-5; no reliable D call. The CDR3 is 13 amino acids. V was cut by 2 bases and J by 1 base, with 8 bases left in between. Germline V gene data show CDR1 as SQVTM and CDR2 as ANQGSEA. The CDR3 bases are TGCAGCGTTGAACACCAACGCCAAGAGACCCAGTACTTC. Protein: CSVEHQRQETQYF.

At least ten counts were recorded for this clonotype. This sequence joins TRBV12-3 or TRBV12-4 and TRBJ1-1; weak D call: TRBD1 (5 bases). V was shortened by 3 bases and J by 5 bases, with 13 bases between the two germline ends. The CDR3 contains 14 residues. The CDR3 here is CASSFGRGPTEAFF. The CDR3 nucleotides read TGTGCCAGCAGTTTTGGGCGGGGCCCAACTGAAGCTTTCTTT.

This clonotype was recorded a few times. This chain uses TRBV11-3 with TRBJ2-7, with a possible D match to TRBD1 (6 bases). The V end lost 1 base, the J end lost 0 bases, and 10 bases lay between the germline ends. The CDR3 has 15 residues. In germline, CDR1 is SGHNT, CDR2 YENEEA. The CDR3 bases are TGTGCCAGCAGCTTAGGTACAGGGTTCTCCTACGAGCAGTACTTC. Translated, it gives CASSLGTGFSYEQYF.

This clonotype was seen only a few times. The chain has TRBV12-3 or TRBV12-4 and TRBJ1-2; D not certain. Trimming left V 3 bases short and J 6 bases short, with 11 bases between. The CDR3 has 13 amino acids. CDR3 in DNA: TGTGCCAGCAGTTTTCACAGTTCGGATGGCTACACCTTC. Translated, it gives CASSFHSSDGYTF.

This sequence joins TRBV4-2 and TRBJ2-4; no definite D call. CDR1 is LGHNA, CDR2 YNFKEQ, per germline. This CDR3 has 18 residues. V was shortened by 0 bases and J by 2 bases, with 17 bases between the two germline ends. This CDR3 is CASSQEVAWLATKNIQYF. The CDR3, as DNA: TGTGCCAGCAGCCAAGAGGTGGCATGGCTTGCGACCAAAAACATTCAGTACTTC.

This clonotype occurred a few times. CDR3 residues: CASSQDLLRTNEKLFF. CDR3 sequence (DNA): TGCGCCAGCAGCCAAGATTTACTGAGGACTAATGAAAAACTGTTTTTT. The chain is built from TRBV4-1 and TRBJ1-4; D gene ambiguous. CDR1 MGHRA and CDR2 YSYEKL come from the germline V gene. The V end lost 0 bases, the J end lost 2 bases, and 10 bases lay between the germline ends. The CDR3 has 16 amino acids.

This clonotype was detected only a few times. The chain couples TRBV12-3 or TRBV12-4 to TRBJ1-2; the D is unclear. Trimming cost V 11 bases and J 7 bases, with 20 bases left between them. The CDR3 has 13 amino acids. The CDR3: CAQPSVDARGYTF. DNA for the CDR3: TGTGCCCAGCCCAGTGTGGATGCTCGTGGCTACACCTTC.

This clonotype was detected only a few times. The chain joins TRBV6-1 to TRBJ2-1; no reliable D call. With 2 bases removed from V and 7 bases from J, the gap between germline ends came to 6 bases. Germline CDR1 is MNHNS and CDR2 is SASEGT. This CDR3 is built from 12 residues. The CDR3 nucleotides read TGTGCCAGCAGTGAACTCGCGAATGAGCAGTTCTTC. It translates to CASSELANEQFF.

The CDR3 coding sequence is TGCAGTGCTAGGGAAACAGGGACCGGGGCCAACGTCCTGACTTTC. Encoded protein: CSARETGTGANVLTF. The chain recombines TRBV20-1 with TRBJ2-6; TRBD1 might be the D (6 bases). Per the germline V gene, CDR1 is DFQATT and CDR2 is SNEGSKA (reference sequence). Trimming shortened V by 3 bases and J by 4 bases, and 13 bases separated the two germline ends. The CDR3 loop spans 15 amino acids.

This clonotype was counted between two and nine times. The rearrangement links TRBV20-1 to TRBJ1-2; TRBD1 matches at 9 bases. Germline V gene data show CDR1 as DFQATT and CDR2 as SNEGSKA (reference sequence). The CDR3 covers 15 residues. V lost 7 bases and J lost 8; bases outside the gene matches: 17. The CDR3 DNA follows: TGCAGTGGGGGACAGGGATCCCCTCGGGTTGGAGGCTACACCTTC. It translates to CSGGQGSPRVGGYTF.

The chain has TRBV18 and TRBJ1-1, with D possibly TRBD1 on 6 matching bases. Trimming took off 3 bases at V and 8 bases at J, with 16 bases between the two ends. CDR1 and CDR2 (germline): KGHSH, LQKENI. CDR3 length: 14 residues. CDR3 loop: CASSPVTGPREAFF. The CDR3 region has the DNA TGTGCCAGCTCACCCGTGACAGGTCCCCGAGAAGCTTTCTTT. Combining the CDR3 with reference TRBV18 and TRBJ1-1 gives the whole variable domain NAGVMQNPRHLVRRRGQEARLRCSPMKGHSHVYWYRQLPEEGLKFMVYLQKENIIDESGMPKERFSAEFPKEGPSILRIQQVVRGDSAAYFCASSPVTGPREAFFGQGTRLTVV.

The chain links TRBV9 to TRBJ2-1, with 13 bases fitting TRBD2. CDR1 is SGDLS and CDR2 is YYNGEE in the germline V gene. CDR3 size: 17 residues. The ends lost 3 bases at V and 9 bases at J; junction bases unmatched: 12. The CDR3 loop is CASSADLTSGRAGEQFF. The CDR3 DNA is TGTGCCAGCAGCGCTGACCTAACTAGCGGGAGGGCCGGTGAGCAGTTCTTC.

This clonotype was detected a few times. The chain links TRBV4-2 to TRBJ2-5; no firm D call. The CDR3 loop spans 14 amino acids. Germline V gives CDR1 LGHNA, CDR2 YNFKEQ. The V end lost 1 base, the J end lost 5 bases, and 11 bases lay between the germline ends. The DNA of the CDR3 is TGTGCCAGCAGCCAAGCGGCCGGGTTGGAGACCCAGTACTTC. Protein: CASSQAAGLETQYF.

At least ten counts were recorded for this clonotype. The rearrangement links TRBV12-3 or TRBV12-4 to TRBJ2-7, with a possible D match to TRBD1 (6 bases). CDR3 size: 13 residues. The V end was cut by 5 bases, the J end by 2 bases, with 10 bases between. The DNA for the CDR3 is TGTGCCAGCAGTCGACAGGTCCCCTACGAGCAGTACTTC. Its translation is CASSRQVPYEQYF.

In DNA form, the CDR3 reads TGCGCCAGCAGCCCGGTCGCTAGCGGGGGAGGTGGGGAGCTGTTTTTT. The encoded protein is CASSPVASGGGGELFF. The chain combines TRBV4-3 with TRBJ2-2; 10 positions agree with TRBD2. Germline V gene data show CDR1 as LGHNA and CDR2 as YSLEER. With 4 bases clipped from V and 8 bases from J, the junction kept 10 bases outside the gene matches. The CDR3 is 16 amino acids.

The chain carries TRBV7-2 and TRBJ1-1; 9 positions match TRBD1. V gave up 5 bases and J gave up 10 bases; unmatched junction bases: 11. The germline V gene encodes CDR1 SGHTA and CDR2 FQGNSA. The CDR3 is 14 amino acids. The chain's CDR3 is CASSTRTGEGGAFF. In DNA form, the CDR3 reads TGTGCCAGCAGCACCCGGACAGGGGAAGGCGGAGCTTTCTTT.

With respect to this clonotype: The missing conserved phenylalanine or tryptophan at the end of this CDR3 makes a read error likely. The V and J genes are TRBV29-1 and TRBJ2-5; no definite D call. The CDR3 spans 13 residues. Trimming pared 6 bases from V and 0 bases from J, leaving 11 bases between. Germline CDR1 reads SQVTM; CDR2 reads ANQGSEA. This chain's CDR3 is CSVEFMYQETQYY. The CDR3 DNA follows: TGCAGCGTGGAGTTTATGTACCAAGAGACCCAGTACTAC.

J is TRBJ2-3 and V is TRBV4-3; the D call may be TRBD1 or TRBD2 (5 bases each). Trimming removed 1 base from V and 6 bases from J, with 8 bases in between. Germline V gene sequence: CDR1 LGHNA, CDR2 YSLEER. CDR3 length: 13 amino acids. The CDR3 nucleotides are TGCGCCAGCAGCCAAGCCAGGGAGGATACGCAGTATTTT. Translating gives CASSQAREDTQYF.

The chain carries TRBV6-6 and TRBJ1-2; unclear D gene. V lost 2 bases and J lost 8, with 12 bases in between. There are 13 residues in the CDR3. The germline V gene has CDR1 MNHNY and CDR2 SVGAGI (reference sequence). The CDR3 sequence is CASSYTEEGGYTF. Here the CDR3 DNA reads TGTGCCAGCAGTTACACCGAAGAAGGGGGCTACACCTTC.

This clonotype has a handful of counts. V usage is TRBV6-2 or TRBV6-3 and J usage is TRBJ2-1; D is perhaps TRBD1 (5 bases). This CDR3 spans 16 amino acids. The germline gives CDR1 MNHEY, CDR2 SVGEGT. Trimming removed 7 bases at V and 7 bases at J, with 23 bases between. The DNA for the CDR3 is TGTGCCAGCACCCTTCTCGGCGCAGGGAAGAGTAATGAGCAGTTCTTC. Encoded protein: CASTLLGAGKSNEQFF.

This clonotype was detected a few times. This chain joins TRBV24-1 and TRBJ2-5, with D possibly TRBD1 on 6 matching bases. The CDR3 is 14 residues long. Trimming took 4 bases from V and 3 from J, leaving 11 bases between them. Looked up from germline, CDR1 is KGHDR and CDR2 is SFDVKD. The CDR3 DNA sequence: TGTGCCACCAGTGACCAATACAGGGAAGAGACCCAGTACTTC. Amino acids: CATSDQYREETQYF.

The sample holds a few counts of this clonotype. V gene TRBV20-1 combines with J gene TRBJ2-5; TRBD2 is a possible D gene (6 bases). The CDR3 extends over 15 amino acids. V lost 4 bases and J 0 bases, leaving 15 bases between the germline ends. Germline CDR1 DFQATT, CDR2 SNEGSKA (reference sequence). Here the CDR3 reads CSAITDYRYQETQYF. As DNA, the CDR3 is TGCAGTGCTATTACGGACTACCGGTACCAAGAGACCCAGTACTTC.

This clonotype was counted a few times. The chain has TRBV5-6 and TRBJ2-5, with D maybe TRBD1 (5 bases). The ends were cut back, 2 bases at V and 1 base at J, with 9 bases in the middle. Germline V gives CDR1 SGHDT, CDR2 YYEEEE. This CDR3 region has 14 residues. The CDR3 loop reads CASSFQGSQETQYF. The DNA for the CDR3 is TGTGCCAGCAGCTTTCAGGGTTCCCAAGAGACCCAGTACTTC.

The rearrangement joins TRBV5-1 to TRBJ2-2; no clear D. The CDR3 spans 17 residues. V lost 0 bases to trimming and J lost 5 bases, with 17 bases between them. The germline V gene encodes CDR1 SGHRS and CDR2 YFSETQ. This chain's CDR3 is CASSLEPGQGLTGELFF. As DNA, the CDR3 is TGCGCCAGCAGCTTGGAACCGGGCCAAGGCCTTACCGGGGAGCTGTTTTTT.

The V gene is TRBV7-9, the J gene TRBJ2-1; 7 bases align to TRBD2. CDR3 length equals 16 residues. Germline CDR1 reads SEHNR; CDR2 reads FQNEAQ (reference sequence). The J segment lost 0 bases and the V segment lost 6 bases, leaving 8 bases of the junction unmatched. CDR3 amino acids: CASSSTGGSSYNEQFF. DNA of the CDR3: TGTGCCAGCAGTTCCACCGGCGGGAGCTCCTACAATGAGCAGTTCTTC.

This clonotype was recorded many times. This rearrangement joins TRBV5-1 to TRBJ2-7, with D unresolved. CDR1 and CDR2 from the germline V gene are SGHRS and YFSETQ. The CDR3 has 11 residues. The ends were cut back, 0 bases at V and 7 bases at J, with 5 bases in the middle. This CDR3 is CASSLASEQYF. The CDR3 region has the DNA TGCGCCAGCAGCTTGGCGAGTGAGCAGTACTTC.

V and J are TRBV11-1 and TRBJ1-6; tentative D call: TRBD1 (6 bases). Trimming removed 3 bases from V and 6 bases from J, with 15 bases in between. CDR3 length equals 16 residues. The germline CDR1 and CDR2 sequences are SGHAT and FQDESV (reference sequence). CDR3 residues: CASSFARDTANSPLHF. For the CDR3, the DNA is TGTGCCAGCAGCTTCGCAAGGGACACTGCTAATTCACCCCTCCACTTT.

This clonotype has only a few counts. The chain uses TRBV7-2 and TRBJ2-5; 8 bases align to TRBD1. After removal of 5 bases from V and 5 bases from J, the junction contained 7 bases not matched to a gene. CDR3 length: 14 amino acids. The germline gives CDR1 SGHTA, CDR2 FQGNSA. The CDR3 region is CASSMTGAGETQYF. CDR3 coding DNA: TGTGCCAGCAGCATGACAGGGGCGGGGGAGACCCAGTACTTC.

This chain joins TRBV6-2 or TRBV6-3 and TRBJ2-7; 7 bases are shared with TRBD2. Germline V lookup: CDR1 MNHEY, CDR2 SVGEGT. The length of the CDR3 is 15 residues. V lost 2 bases to trimming and J lost 3 bases; unmatched junction nucleotides: 7. The CDR3 loop reads CASSYGTIHFYEQYF. The CDR3 DNA reads TGTGCCAGCAGTTACGGGACTATCCACTTCTACGAGCAGTACTTC.

This clonotype was seen more than once but under ten times. The V gene is TRBV7-9, the J gene TRBJ1-2, with 7 bases lining up with TRBD1. V dropped 5 bases and J dropped 5; count of bases not matched to a gene: 5. This CDR3 region has 13 residues. Per the germline V gene, CDR1 is SEHNR and CDR2 is FQNEAQ (reference sequence). DNA for the CDR3: TGTGCCAGCAGCCCGACAGGGCGGTATGGCTACACCTTC. This translates into CASSPTGRYGYTF. Full variable domain (remainder filled in from reference TRBV7-9 and TRBJ1-2): DTGVSQNPRHKITKRGQNVTFRCDPISEHNRLYWYRQTLGQGPEFLTYFQNEAQLEKSRLLSDRFSAERPKGSFSTLEIQRTEQGDSAMYLCASSPTGRYGYTFGSGTRLTVV.